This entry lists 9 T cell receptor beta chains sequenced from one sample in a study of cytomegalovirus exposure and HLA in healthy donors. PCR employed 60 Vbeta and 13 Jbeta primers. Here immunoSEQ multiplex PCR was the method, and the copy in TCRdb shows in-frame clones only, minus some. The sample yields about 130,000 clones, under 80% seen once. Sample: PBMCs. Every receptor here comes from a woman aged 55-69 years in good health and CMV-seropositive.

CDR3 nucleotide sequence: TGTGCCTGGAGTGAGGCAGGGCACACTGAAGCTTTCTTT. Translated: CAWSEAGHTEAFF. The chain carries TRBV30 and TRBJ1-1; TRBD1 might be the D (5 bases). The germline V gene encodes CDR1 GTSNPN and CDR2 SVGIG (reference sequence). V lost 1 base, J lost 3 bases, and 9 bases lay in between. The CDR3 covers 13 residues.

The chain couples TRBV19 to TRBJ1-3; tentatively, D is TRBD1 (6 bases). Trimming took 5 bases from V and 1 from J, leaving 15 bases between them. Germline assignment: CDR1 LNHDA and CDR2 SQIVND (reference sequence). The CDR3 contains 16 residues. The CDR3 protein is CASSSPRGLSGNTIYF. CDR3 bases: TGTGCCAGTAGTTCCCCCAGGGGATTATCTGGAAACACCATATATTTT.

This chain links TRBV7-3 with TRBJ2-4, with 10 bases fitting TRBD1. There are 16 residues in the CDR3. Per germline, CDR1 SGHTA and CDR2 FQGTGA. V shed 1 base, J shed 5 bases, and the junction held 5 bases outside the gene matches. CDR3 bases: TGTGCCAGCAGCTTAATAGGGACAGGGGTTGAAAACATTCAGTACTTC. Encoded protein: CASSLIGTGVENIQYF.

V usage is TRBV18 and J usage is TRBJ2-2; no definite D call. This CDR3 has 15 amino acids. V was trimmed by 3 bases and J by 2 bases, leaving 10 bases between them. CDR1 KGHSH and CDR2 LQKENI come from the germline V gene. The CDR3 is CASSPLGRNTGELFF. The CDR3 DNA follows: TGTGCCAGCTCACCGCTTGGCCGAAACACCGGGGAGCTGTTTTTT.

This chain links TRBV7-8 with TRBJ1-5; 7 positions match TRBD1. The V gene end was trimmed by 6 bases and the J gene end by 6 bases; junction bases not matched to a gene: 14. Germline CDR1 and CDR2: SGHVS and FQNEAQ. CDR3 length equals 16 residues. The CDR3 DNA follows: TGTGCCAGCAGTCTAAGGGGGACAGCCGCAGCTCAGCCCCAGCATTTT. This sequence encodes CASSLRGTAAAQPQHF.

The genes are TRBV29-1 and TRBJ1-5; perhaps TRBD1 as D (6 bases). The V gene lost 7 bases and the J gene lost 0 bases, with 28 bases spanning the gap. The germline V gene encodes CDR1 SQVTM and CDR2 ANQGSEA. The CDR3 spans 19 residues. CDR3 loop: CSAVDRNAPYLYSNQPQHF. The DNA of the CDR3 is TGCAGCGCTGTTGACAGGAACGCACCCTACCTCTATAGCAATCAGCCCCAGCATTTT.

This CDR3 reads CSVEGTGLGFTDTQYF. CDR3 nucleotide sequence: TGCAGCGTTGAGGGTACGGGACTAGGTTTTACAGATACGCAGTATTTT. The V and J genes are TRBV29-1 and TRBJ2-3; TRBD2 matches at 8 bases. V was clipped by 3 bases and J by 3 bases; unmatched bases: 11. The CDR3 has 16 amino acids. Germline values: CDR1 SQVTM, CDR2 ANQGSEA.

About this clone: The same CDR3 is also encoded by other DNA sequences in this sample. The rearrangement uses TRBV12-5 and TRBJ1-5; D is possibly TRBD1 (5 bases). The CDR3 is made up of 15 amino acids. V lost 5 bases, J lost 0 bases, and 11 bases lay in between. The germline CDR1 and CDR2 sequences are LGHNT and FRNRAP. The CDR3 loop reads CASGAQGNSNQPQHF. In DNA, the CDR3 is TGTGCTAGTGGTGCCCAGGGCAATAGCAATCAGCCCCAGCATTTT.

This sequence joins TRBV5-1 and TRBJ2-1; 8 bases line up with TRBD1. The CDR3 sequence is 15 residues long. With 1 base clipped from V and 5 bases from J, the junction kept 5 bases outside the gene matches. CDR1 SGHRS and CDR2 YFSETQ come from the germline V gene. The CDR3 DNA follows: TGCGCCAGCAGCTTGTCCCAGGGGGCTGACAATGAGCAGTTCTTC. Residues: CASSLSQGADNEQFF.